Listed here are 6 T cell receptor beta chains from one sample, sequenced in a study of cytomegalovirus exposure and HLA in healthy donors. In the PCR, 60 Vbeta and 13 Jbeta primers were used. Data came from immunoSEQ multiplex PCR; TCRdb stores just in-frame clones and leaves some out. The table records some 200,000 clones, 82% of them present only once. Sequenced: PBMCs. These TCRs come from a woman aged 18-29 years in good health and CMV-seronegative.

The chain is built from TRBV6-5 and TRBJ1-1; D gene unclear. V lost 4 bases to trimming and J lost 4 bases, with 7 bases between them. Germline values: CDR1 MNHEY, CDR2 SVGAGI. The CDR3 extends over 12 amino acids. The CDR3: CASSSGFTEAFF. The DNA of the CDR3 is TGTGCCAGCAGTTCCGGGTTCACTGAAGCTTTCTTT.

V is TRBV5-1 and J is TRBJ1-2; TRBD1 matches at 7 bases. The germline gives CDR1 SGHRS, CDR2 YFSETQ. Trimming took 0 bases from V and 7 from J; bases not matched to a gene: 3. The CDR3 is made up of 13 amino acids. Written as DNA, the CDR3 is TGCGCCAGCAGCTTGGACAGGGGAGGTGGCTACACCTTC. It is translated as CASSLDRGGGYTF.

To note about this clone: The sample has other DNA sequences that encode this CDR3 too. The rearrangement uses TRBV28 and TRBJ2-7; D not certain. CDR1 and CDR2 (germline): MDHEN, SYDVKM. This CDR3 is 12 amino acids long. The ends were cut back, 1 base at V and 1 base at J, with 2 bases in the middle. CDR3 nucleotides: TGTGCCAGCAGTTTATTATCCTACGAGCAGTACTTC. Protein product: CASSLLSYEQYF. Complete variable domain (other parts from reference TRBV28 and TRBJ2-7): DVKVTQSSRYLVKRTGEKVFLECVQDMDHENMFWYRQDPGLGLRLIYFSYDVKMKEKGDIPEGYSVSREKKERFSLILESASTNQTSMYLCASSLLSYEQYFGPGTRLTVT.

The rearrangement links TRBV5-4 to TRBJ2-3, with D hard to call. V lost 0 bases and J 0 bases, leaving 11 bases between the germline ends. This CDR3 region has 16 residues. Germline CDR1 reads SGHNT; CDR2 reads YYREEE (reference sequence). The CDR3 region is CASSLAGLRSTDTQYF. The CDR3 nucleotides read TGTGCCAGCAGCTTGGCGGGTTTAAGAAGCACAGATACGCAGTATTTT.

This clone has only a few counts. The chain employs TRBV6-5 and TRBJ1-1; tentatively, D is TRBD1 (6 bases). The germline gives CDR1 MNHEY, CDR2 SVGAGI. The germline V and J ends were trimmed by 0 bases and 0 bases, with 8 bases remaining between them. This CDR3 is built from 15 residues. The CDR3 DNA is TGTGCCAGCAGTTACTCGAGGACAGTGAACACTGAAGCTTTCTTT. The encoded protein is CASSYSRTVNTEAFF.

This chain uses TRBV4-1 with TRBJ2-1; D not certain. With 3 bases removed from V and 1 base from J, the gap between germline ends came to 10 bases. This CDR3 comprises 15 residues. Per the germline V gene, CDR1 is MGHRA and CDR2 is YSYEKL. The DNA for the CDR3 is TGCGCCAGCAGCCACCCCCCCGGGTCCTACAATGAGCAGTTCTTC. Translation: CASSHPPGSYNEQFF.